The 9 T cell receptor beta chains in this list originate from one sample, sequenced in a study of cytotoxic CD8 clonotypes in ibrutinib-treated CLL. The repertoire was sequenced with immunoSEQ multiplex PCR; TCRdb's copy has only in-frame clones and lacks some. Counted here are about 130,000 clones, around 80% occurring once; the ten biggest clones make up roughly 13%. The starting material was PBMCs, obtained after 12 months of ibrutinib treatment. These receptors came from a human donor with chronic lymphocytic leukemia.

This clone has only one observation. The chain joins TRBV4-3 to TRBJ2-5; 9 bases map to TRBD2. Unmatched junction bases numbered 4, after V lost 6 bases and J lost 2 bases. The CDR3 spans 14 residues. Germline CDR1 LGHNA, CDR2 YSLEER. DNA for the CDR3: TGCGCCAGCAGTCGTCTAGCGGGGCAAGAGACCCAGTACTTC. It is translated as CASSRLAGQETQYF.

This chain joins TRBV4-2 and TRBJ2-3, with no clear D. This CDR3 has 18 residues. V shed 0 bases and J shed 2 bases, with 18 bases lying between them. Per germline, CDR1 LGHNA and CDR2 YNFKEQ. CDR3: CASSQEVLQLDLTDTQYF. DNA of the CDR3: TGTGCCAGCAGCCAAGAAGTTTTACAGCTAGATCTCACAGATACGCAGTATTTT.

The chain recombines TRBV7-8 with TRBJ2-1; tentatively, D is TRBD2 (6 bases). CDR1 SGHVS and CDR2 FQNEAQ come from the germline V gene. The CDR3 has 15 residues. Trimming cost V 5 bases and J 2 bases, with 13 bases left between them. The CDR3 DNA sequence: TGTGCCAGCAGCGGGACTGCCGACACCTACAATGAGCAGTTCTTC. Translation: CASSGTADTYNEQFF. Combining the CDR3 with reference TRBV7-8 and TRBJ2-1 gives the whole variable domain GAGVSQSPRYKVAKRGQDVALRCDPISGHVSLFWYQQALGQGPEFLTYFQNEAQLDKSGLPSDRFFAERPEGSVSTLKIQRTQQEDSAVYLCASSGTADTYNEQFFGPGTRLTVL.

This chain joins TRBV21-1 and TRBJ1-4; the table calls TRBD1, which could not be checked here. TRBV21-1 counts as a pseudogene. The CDR3 runs 16 residues. CDR3 DNA sequence: TGTGCCAGCAGCAAAGGACTGGGGACAGGGTATGAAAAACTGTTTTTT. Its translation: CASSKGLGTGYEKLFF.

This clone was detected only a few times. The V gene is TRBV19, the J gene TRBJ2-7; D perhaps matches TRBD2 (6 bases). This CDR3 has 14 residues. The V gene's germline CDR1 is LNHDA and CDR2 SQIVND (reference sequence). Deletions cut 6 bases from V and 4 bases from J, with 16 bases between. Here the CDR3 DNA reads TGTGCCAGTAGCCTAGGTAGCGGTCGATACGAGCAGTACTTC. As protein: CASSLGSGRYEQYF.

This clone was seen a handful of times. V is TRBV7-3 and J is TRBJ2-5; the match to TRBD2 covers 8 bases. The CDR3 loop spans 15 amino acids. V trimming: 3 bases; J trimming: 5 bases; junction bases outside the gene matches: 8. Germline V lookup: CDR1 SGHTA, CDR2 FQGTGA. Here the CDR3 reads CASSLTGTSGETQYF. The CDR3 bases are TGTGCCAGCAGCTTGACCGGGACTAGTGGCGAGACCCAGTACTTC. Variable domain in full (rest from reference TRBV7-3 and TRBJ2-5): GAGVSQTPSNKVTEKGKYVELRCDPISGHTALYWYRQSLGQGPEFLIYFQGTGAADDSGLPNDRFFAVRPEGSVSTLKIQRTERGDSAVYLCASSLTGTSGETQYFGPGTRLLVL.

The table lists this clone with a few counts. The chain links TRBV7-9 to TRBJ1-3, with D unresolved. V shed 0 bases and J shed 7 bases, with 10 bases lying between them. CDR1 and CDR2 from the germline V gene are SEHNR and FQNEAQ (reference sequence). The CDR3 contains 14 residues. The chain's CDR3 is CASSLAGSRNTIYF. In DNA, the CDR3 is TGTGCCAGCAGCTTAGCGGGCTCTAGGAACACCATATATTTT. Drawing the rest from reference TRBV7-9 and TRBJ1-3, the complete variable domain is DTGVSQNPRHKITKRGQNVTFRCDPISEHNRLYWYRQTLGQGPEFLTYFQNEAQLEKSRLLSDRFSAERPKGSFSTLEIQRTEQGDSAMYLCASSLAGSRNTIYFGEGSWLTVV.

This clone was counted only a few times. The chain has TRBV10-3 and TRBJ1-2, with a tentative D call TRBD1 (5 bases). Trimming shortened V by 10 bases and J by 4 bases, and 10 bases separated the two germline ends. CDR1 ENHRY and CDR2 SYGVKD come from the germline V gene. CDR3 length: 11 residues. As DNA, the CDR3 is TGTGCCACCGGGACGGTCTATGGCTACACCTTC. It yields the protein CATGTVYGYTF.

This rearrangement joins TRBV5-6 to TRBJ2-7; no firm D call. The CDR3 length is 12 residues. The V gene lost 0 bases and the J gene lost 2 bases, with 3 bases spanning the gap. Per germline, CDR1 SGHDT and CDR2 YYEEEE. CDR3 protein: CASSLGTYEQYF. In DNA, the CDR3 is TGTGCCAGCAGCTTGGGAACCTACGAGCAGTACTTC.